The TCR beta chain under discussion was sequenced for a study of T cells in Graves' hyperthyroidism and ophthalmopathy. V lost 7 bases and J 4 bases, leaving 11 bases between the germline ends. This CDR3 is built from 13 residues. The germline gives CDR1 MDHEN, CDR2 SYDVKM. Investigators excluded patients with uncontrolled infection, other autoimmune disease, pregnancy or lactation. In making diagnoses, clinical symptoms, serum thyroxine and TRAb, thyroid ultrasound and orbital computed tomography were all used. Study-wide results and limits: Most clonotypes expanded in thyroid above 0.001 were likewise present in blood. The model forecast ophthalmopathy, anticipating it by a median around 6.9 months before onset.

TCR beta CDR3 sequences were amplified from RNA transcripts. Primed by the HTBI set, a first-round RT-PCR was run on the TCR CDR3. TCRdb ran MiXCR on the multiplex PCR reads and lists one entry per CDR3 protein. The sample includes 660,000 or so distinct CDR3 sequences, roughly 20% of them seen just once. This clonotype has a count of ten or more. Its antigen is not identified. Input material: blood. This chain uses TRBV28 with TRBJ1-5; D is unresolved. The receptor was derived from a man aged 25-40 years with Graves' ophthalmopathy. For the CDR3, the DNA is TGTGCCAGCATGCCCGGACTGAATCAGCCCCAGCATTTT. It codes for CASMPGLNQPQHF.